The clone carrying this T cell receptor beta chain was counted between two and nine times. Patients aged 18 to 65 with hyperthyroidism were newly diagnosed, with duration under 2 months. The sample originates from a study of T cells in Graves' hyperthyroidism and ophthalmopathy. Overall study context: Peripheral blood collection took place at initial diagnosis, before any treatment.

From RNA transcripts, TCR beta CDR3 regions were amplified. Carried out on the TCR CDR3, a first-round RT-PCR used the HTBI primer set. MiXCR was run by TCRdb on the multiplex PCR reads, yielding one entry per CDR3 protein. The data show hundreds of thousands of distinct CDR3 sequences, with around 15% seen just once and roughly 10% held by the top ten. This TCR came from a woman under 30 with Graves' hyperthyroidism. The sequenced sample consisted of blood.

DNA of the CDR3: TGTGCCAGCAGTGCCCCTCGGGGGCCCTACGAGCAGTACTTC. It translates to CASSAPRGPYEQYF. The chain has TRBV28 and TRBJ2-7; D may correspond to TRBD1 or TRBD2 (6 bases each). Trimming removed 5 bases at V and 2 bases at J, with 13 bases between. This CDR3 contains 14 residues. Germline CDR1 reads MDHEN; CDR2 reads SYDVKM.